The present entry profiles one T cell receptor beta chain with its context. No antigen is known for it. This entry comes from a study of cytotoxic CD8 clonotypes in ibrutinib-treated CLL. Turning to the study itself: Of the patients, about a dozen were relapsed/refractory, about 15 treatment-naive and 17 to 18 IGHV unmutated. Study outcomes and limitations: The clonality went up when patients responded to ibrutinib and dropped back toward baseline at progression. Lymph node repertoires were not studied, and sampling times were unmatched.

CDR3 length: 13 amino acids. Germline V gene sequence: CDR1 SEHNR, CDR2 FQNEAQ (reference sequence). Unmatched junction bases numbered 5, after V lost 5 bases and J lost 6 bases. Target depth was 1 in 200,000 to 1 in 1 million T cells, about 10x per clonotype. Assay: immunoSEQ multiplex PCR; the TCRdb copy retains only in-frame clones and omits some. The sample lists 110,000 or so clones, 50% to 65% occurring once. Here the sequenced sample was PBMCs, taken after 24 months of ibrutinib treatment. The gene calls are TRBV7-9 and TRBJ2-7, with TRBD1 matching 9 bases. This sequence was found in a human donor with chronic lymphocytic leukemia. The CDR3 coding sequence is TGTGCCAGCAGCGCGGGACAGGGCCGCGAGCAGTACTTC. Translating it yields CASSAGQGREQYF.